The rows below give T cell receptor beta chains drawn from one sample of a study of spatial heterogeneity in lung cancer. One entry per CDR3 protein results from TCRdb running MiXCR on the 5' RACE reads. Of 10,000 to 15,000 distinct CDR3 sequences listed, around 4% are singletons. The specimen comprised PBMCs, sampled at surgery. These receptors came from a male donor with early-stage non-small cell lung cancer. The CDR3 runs from the conserved cysteine through the conserved F or W. The D gene is left open where the match is weak. Size values are once, few and many counts, or a class for expanded clones, and some rows have none.

V gene	J gene	clone size	D gene	CDR3 protein	CDR3 DNA
TRBV2	TRBJ2-4	many	.	CASRRLSRLGENIQYF	TGTGCCAGCAGACGACTAAGCCGTTTGGGAGAAAACATTCAGTACTTC
TRBV12-3/TRBV12-4	TRBJ2-2	few	.	CASLPRDRSGELFF	TGTGCCAGCCTTCCCAGAGATCGATCCGGGGAGCTGTTTTTT
TRBV7-9	TRBJ1-5	many	.	CASSPSGAGQPQHF	TGTGCCAGCAGCCCGAGTGGGGCAGGGCAGCCCCAGCATTTT
TRBV4-3	TRBJ1-6	many	.	CASSLGRDNSPLHF	TGCGCCAGCAGCCTCGGCAGAGATAATTCACCCCTCCACTTT
TRBV19	TRBJ2-5	many	TRBD1	CASSMMLGQQETQYF	TGTGCCAGTAGTATGATGTTGGGACAGCAAGAGACCCAGTACTTC
TRBV20-1	TRBJ1-2	many	.	CSARRGSISGGYTF	TGCAGTGCTAGACGGGGGTCTATAAGCGGTGGCTACACCTTC
TRBV7-9	TRBJ2-2	many	.	CASNPDLGTGELFF	TGTGCCAGCAACCCGGACCTGGGCACCGGGGAGCTGTTTTTT
TRBV18	TRBJ1-1	.	.	CASSPPGTSEAFF	TGTGCCAGCTCACCACCTGGGACATCTGAAGCTTTCTTT
TRBV7-2	TRBJ2-7	many	TRBD2	CASKPASGSGEQYF	TGTGCCAGCAAGCCGGCTAGCGGGAGTGGTGAGCAGTACTTC
TRBV28	TRBJ2-7	many	.	CASSLSTEQYF	TGTGCCAGCAGTTTAAGCACCGAGCAGTACTTC
TRBV29-1	TRBJ1-3	many	TRBD1	CSVETGTGFGNTIYF	TGCAGCGTTGAGACCGGGACAGGCTTTGGAAACACCATATATTTT
TRBV7-2	TRBJ1-3	many	.	CASSLEGNTIYF	TGTGCCAGCAGCTTAGAAGGAAACACCATATATTTT
TRBV18	TRBJ2-7	many	TRBD1	CASSPLGQGYEQYF	TGTGCCAGCTCACCATTGGGACAGGGCTACGAGCAGTACTTC
TRBV6-1	TRBJ2-1	.	TRBD2	CATERDRLAGGNNEQFF	TGTGCCACCGAGAGAGATCGACTAGCGGGAGGTAACAATGAGCAGTTCTTC
TRBV7-2	TRBJ2-3	many	.	CAGSRGPSTDTQYF	TGTGCCGGCAGCCGGGGGCCTAGCACAGATACGCAGTATTTT
TRBV12-3/TRBV12-4	TRBJ2-1	many	TRBD2	CASSFSGRTYNEQFF	TGTGCCAGCAGTTTTAGCGGGAGAACTTACAATGAGCAGTTCTTC
TRBV6-2/TRBV6-3	TRBJ2-1	many	TRBD1	CASNDRVLATYNEQFF	TGTGCCAGCAACGACAGGGTCCTAGCCACCTACAATGAGCAGTTCTTC
TRBV2	TRBJ2-3	many	.	CASSVWERADTQYF	TGTGCCAGCAGTGTGTGGGAGAGAGCAGATACGCAGTATTTT
TRBV27	TRBJ2-5	.	.	CASSEEGDRGKETQYF	TGTGCCAGCAGCGAGGAGGGGGACCGCGGAAAAGAGACCCAGTACTTC
TRBV20-1	TRBJ2-5	.	TRBD2	CSARDAGTSSATQYF	TGCAGTGCTAGAGATGCGGGGACTAGTTCTGCGACCCAGTACTTC
TRBV20-1	TRBJ1-2	many	.	CSARGKQISASGYYGYTF	TGCAGTGCTAGAGGGAAGCAGATCTCAGCCTCGGGGTACTATGGCTACACCTTC
TRBV7-2	TRBJ2-3	many	.	CASSLQGGRDTQYF	TGTGCCAGCAGCTTACAGGGTGGGCGAGATACGCAGTATTTT
TRBV24-1	TRBJ2-1	many	.	CATADGPEQFF	TGTGCCACCGCCGACGGTCCTGAGCAGTTCTTC
TRBV27	TRBJ1-5	many	.	CASSLYGGAYSNQPQHF	TGTGCCAGCAGTTTATACGGGGGGGCTTATAGCAATCAGCCCCAGCATTTT
TRBV10-1	TRBJ2-1	medium-sized	.	CASSDQRGKGSNEQFF	TGCGCCAGCAGTGACCAAAGGGGTAAGGGTAGCAATGAGCAGTTCTTC
TRBV4-2	TRBJ2-7	many	TRBD2	CASSRPGGDYEQYF	TGTGCCAGCAGCCGCCCGGGAGGGGACTACGAGCAGTACTTC